Listed below are T cell receptor beta chains from one sample, sequenced in a study of CD8 T cells in Susac syndrome. TCRdb independently ran MiXCR on the immunoSEQ multiplex PCR reads; one entry per CDR3 protein. The repertoire consists of 150,000 to 190,000 distinct CDR3 sequences, with nearly 97% occurring once and the leading ten covering 0.13% to 0.15%. The sequenced material came from CD8+ T cells from PBMCs. The origin of the receptors is a human donor with multiple sclerosis. The CDR3 runs from the conserved cysteine through the conserved F or W. A D gene is named only where the DNA matches it firmly. The listing skips clone size in some rows; elsewhere it reads once, few, many or a size class.

>TRBJ2-7|-|TRBV7-6|-
TGTGCCAGCAGCTTAGATTTTAGCGAGCAGTACTTC
CASSLDFSEQYF
>TRBJ2-3|-|TRBV29-1|TRBD1
TGCAGCGTTGAAGGGTTCCCGACAGGGGGACACACAGATACGCAGTATTTT
CSVEGFPTGGHTDTQYF
>TRBJ2-7|-|TRBV27|TRBD2
TGTGCCAGCAGTCCACTAGCGACCTACGAGCAGTACTTC
CASSPLATYEQYF
>TRBJ1-3|-|TRBV3-1|TRBD1
TGTGCCAGCAGCCAAGAGAAGACAGGGGTATACACCATATATTTT
CASSQEKTGVYTIYF
>TRBJ2-7|-|TRBV27|-
TGTGCCAGCAGTCCACTTTCATCCTACGAGCAGTACTTC
CASSPLSSYEQYF
>TRBJ1-5|-|TRBV5-8|-
TGTGCCAGCAGCTTGGACGCGAATCAGCCCCAGCATTTT
CASSLDANQPQHF
>TRBJ2-3|once|TRBV29-1|TRBD2
TGCAGCGTGCCGGGACTAGCGGGCACAGATACGCAGTATTTT
CSVPGLAGTDTQYF
>TRBJ2-1|-|TRBV2|-
TGTGCCAGCATTGTGGGGCTAGGCGAGCAGTTCTTC
CASIVGLGEQFF
>TRBJ1-2|-|TRBV25-1|TRBD1
TGTGCCAGCAGCGATAGACAGGGAGCTAACTATGGCTACACCTTC
CASSDRQGANYGYTF
>TRBJ2-5|-|TRBV10-3|-
TGTGCCATCAGTGACCAGGGGCAGGAGACCCAGTACTTC
CAISDQGQETQYF
>TRBJ2-5|-|TRBV5-6|-
TGTGCCAGCAGCGCGGCGGCGTCCCAAGAGACCCAGTACTTC
CASSAAASQETQYF
>TRBJ2-1|-|TRBV20-1|TRBD1
TGCAGTGCTAGTACAGGGGATTTCGATGAGCAGTTCTTC
CSASTGDFDEQFF
>TRBJ2-5|-|TRBV12-3/TRBV12-4|TRBD2
TGTGCCAGCAGTCCCCAACTAGCGGGGGGCCGACAAGAGACCCAGTACTTC
CASSPQLAGGRQETQYF
>TRBJ2-2|-|TRBV12-3/TRBV12-4|-
TGTGCCAGCAGGACTGACACCGGGGAGCTGTTTTTT
CASRTDTGELFF
>TRBJ2-1|-|TRBV3-1|-
TGTGCCAGCAGCCTTAACAGGGACTCCTACAATGAGCAGTTCTTC
CASSLNRDSYNEQFF
>TRBJ2-7|-|TRBV20-1|TRBD1
TGCAGTGCGTCCGGGACAGCCCTCTACGAGCAGTACTTC
CSASGTALYEQYF
>TRBJ2-5|-|TRBV7-8|-
TGTGCCAGCAGCTTAGAGGTTGCGCCAGGGCGGGAGACCCAGTACTTC
CASSLEVAPGRETQYF
>TRBJ1-3|-|TRBV7-8|TRBD1
TGTGCCAGCAGCCGAACAGGGGGTTATGGAAACACCATATATTTT
CASSRTGGYGNTIYF
>TRBJ2-3|-|TRBV2|-
TGTGCCAGCTACCGAGCCTGGGGTACAGATACGCAGTATTTT
CASYRAWGTDTQYF
>TRBJ2-7|-|TRBV3-1|TRBD2
TGTGCCAGCAGCCAAGACGGGGGGGCGGATTACCCCTACGAGCAGTACTTC
CASSQDGGADYPYEQYF
>TRBJ1-5|-|TRBV30|-
TGTGCCTGGAACCTGGACCACAATCAGCCCCAGCATTTT
CAWNLDHNQPQHF
>TRBJ1-3|-|TRBV20-1|-
TGCAGTGCTGAGTTGTACGGGGAAAACACCATATATTTT
CSAELYGENTIYF
>TRBJ1-1|-|TRBV7-2|-
TGTGCCAGCAGCCCCGATCGGACAGTGAACACTGAAGCTTTCTTT
CASSPDRTVNTEAFF
>TRBJ2-3|-|TRBV27|-
TGTGCCAGCGGAATAGCGGCAGATACGCAGTATTTT
CASGIAADTQYF
>TRBJ1-4|-|TRBV20-1|-
TGCAGTGCTAGAGCGGTAACAGCTGCAACTAATGAAAAACTGTTTTTT
CSARAVTAATNEKLFF
>TRBJ2-1|-|TRBV11-2|TRBD2
TGTGCCAGCAGCTTAGATCAATCGGGGGGAAATGAGCAGTTCTTC
CASSLDQSGGNEQFF
>TRBJ1-2|-|TRBV6-2/TRBV6-3|-
TGTGCCAGCAGGTCCGACTATGGCTACACCTTC
CASRSDYGYTF
>TRBJ2-5|-|TRBV3-1|-
TGTGCCAGCAGCCAAATTTGGCCTCGAGAGACCCAGTACTTC
CASSQIWPRETQYF
>TRBJ1-1|-|TRBV12-5|-
TGTGCTAGTGGTTTGCAGGGGACGGGCACTGAAGCTTTCTTT
CASGLQGTGTEAFF
>TRBJ2-3|-|TRBV12-3/TRBV12-4|-
TGTGCCAGCAGCGAACCAACGCGGCGGGGCACAGATACGCAGTATTTT
CASSEPTRRGTDTQYF
>TRBJ2-1|-|TRBV6-6|TRBD2
TGTGCCTACGGGGGGGGAGCGGGGACTTCCTACAATGAGCAGTTCTTC
CAYGGGAGTSYNEQFF
>TRBJ1-1|-|TRBV29-1|-
TGCAGCGTCGCCCGGGGTGGTAGTGAAGCTTTCTTT
CSVARGGSEAFF
>TRBJ2-3|-|TRBV4-1|TRBD2
TGCGCCAGCAGCCAAGATCATGTGCGGGGGGCCACAGATACGCAGTATTTT
CASSQDHVRGATDTQYF
>TRBJ1-6|-|TRBV12-5|-
TGTGCTAGTGGTCCTCCTACCTGGGGGGGAAATTCACCCCTCCACTTT
CASGPPTWGGNSPLHF
>TRBJ1-1|-|TRBV12-3/TRBV12-4|TRBD1
TGTGCCAGCAGCTGGGACAGCTGGAACACTGAAGCTTTCTTT
CASSWDSWNTEAFF
>TRBJ2-5|-|TRBV15|TRBD1
TGTGCCACCAGAGAGGACAGGGAGTGGCAAGAGACCCAGTACTTC
CATREDREWQETQYF
>TRBJ1-1|-|TRBV30|TRBD1
TGTGCCTGGAGTCCTGGGACAGGGGACACTGAAGCTTTCTTT
CAWSPGTGDTEAFF
>TRBJ1-2|-|TRBV7-9|-
TGTGCCAGCAGCCCCCCTTGGGCGGACTATGGCTACACCTTC
CASSPPWADYGYTF
>TRBJ1-1|-|TRBV20-1|-
TGCAGTGCTGATGACAGGACCAACACTGAAGCTTTCTTT
CSADDRTNTEAFF
>TRBJ2-7|-|TRBV5-1|-
TGCGCCAGCAGCTTGTTTGGGTCCCCCTACGAGCAGTACTTC
CASSLFGSPYEQYF
>TRBJ2-1|-|TRBV12-3/TRBV12-4|TRBD2
TGTGCCAGCAGCGGGACTAGCGGGGACGATGAGCAGTTCTTC
CASSGTSGDDEQFF
>TRBJ1-1|-|TRBV30|TRBD1
TGTGCCTGGAGCGGGACAGGGGGCACTGAAGCTTTCTTT
CAWSGTGGTEAFF
>TRBJ1-1|-|TRBV29-1|-
TGCAGCGTTGTGGGTACTACTGAAGCTTTCTTT
CSVVGTTEAFF
>TRBJ1-1|-|TRBV29-1|TRBD1
TGCAGCGTTTCTCTTCCGGGACAGGCTGAAGCTTTCTTT
CSVSLPGQAEAFF
>TRBJ2-3|-|TRBV27|-
TGTGCCAGCAGTTTATGGGGGGCGGCGCAGTATTTT
CASSLWGAAQYF
>TRBJ2-4|-|TRBV20-1|-
TGCAGTGCTGACGGGACAGCCAAAAACATTCAGTACTTC
CSADGTAKNIQYF